This T cell receptor (beta chain) was captured by sequencing in a study of T-cell reconstitution after alpha-beta-depleted transplantation in children. Study conclusions and caveats: Newly produced T cells mostly provided counts and TCRbeta diversity after one year, as hyperexpanded clones declined. Roughly two months post-transplant, alpha-beta T cells reportedly originated from several hundred graft clones that had expanded. Diversity of TCRbeta at day 60 was high in some patients, arising from surviving recipient T cells and thymic progenitors.

Only a few counts were recorded for this clonotype. What it binds is not known. Researchers prepared the TCRbeta library using unique molecular identifiers, the study reports. One entry per CDR3 protein, called by TCRdb with MiXCR from the PCR reads. This table holds a few hundred thousand distinct CDR3 sequences, around 25% found once. The receptor was derived from a male patient between 5 and 17 years old who had a stem cell transplant for acute lymphoblastic leukemia, so the T cells may come from the graft donor. Sample: PBMCs, mostly from graft donor cells, taken 180 days after TCRalphabeta/CD19-depleted stem cell transplant.

The CDR3 region is CASSFAGTGVAAHTGELFF. CDR3 in DNA: TGTGCCAGCAGCTTCGCCGGGACAGGGGTTGCAGCGCACACCGGGGAGCTGTTTTTT. The chain has TRBV7-3 and TRBJ2-2; 10 bases map to TRBD1. Per germline, CDR1 SGHTA and CDR2 FQGTGA. CDR3 size: 19 residues. Trimming cost V 3 bases and J 3 bases; bases outside gene matches: 13.